This TCR beta chain came from a study of shared clonotypes between healthy human individuals. Only CD45RO-negative cells positively selected for CCR7 counted as naive CD8 cells, so terminally differentiated effector memory CD45RA+ cells were excluded. Points on this clone: Its matching antigen is unknown.

Germline assignment: CDR1 SGHRS and CDR2 YFSETQ. This CDR3 has 18 amino acids. The junction had 8 bases not matched to a gene; V was cut back by 4 bases and J by 0 bases. At the deep level, the assay was run. TCRdb's copy holds only in-frame clones and misses some; the assay was immunoSEQ multiplex PCR. This table has millions of clones, about 95% appearing once. Study results and caveats: Naive subsets generally had larger estimated richness than memory subsets. The naive CD4 repertoires of a handful of donors were compared, and around 4.7% of clonotypes were shared.

The specimen was naive CD8+ T cells sorted from blood. The sequence came from a man aged 18 to 30 in good health. The chain uses TRBV5-1 and TRBJ2-5; 14 nucleotides agree with TRBD2. CDR3 protein: CASSQGLAGDPYQETQYF. The DNA of the CDR3 is TGCGCCAGCAGCCAGGGACTAGCGGGGGACCCGTACCAAGAGACCCAGTACTTC.